A single sample gave rise to the 20 T cell receptor beta chains below, sequenced in a study of T cell changes during pregnancy in multiple sclerosis. Repertoires were generated with immunoSEQ multiplex PCR, while TCRdb's copy carries only in-frame clones and drops some. Of about 40,000 clones in the sample, approximately 89% were seen once. The specimen comprised peripheral blood, sampled in the first trimester of pregnancy. The source of these receptors is a female donor in good health, enrolled as a control in a pregnancy study.

As DNA, the CDR3 is TGTGCCAGCAGTGACCGTATCGGACAGGGATTGAATCAGCCCCAGCATTTT. Translation: CASSDRIGQGLNQPQHF. The chain couples TRBV6-1 to TRBJ1-5, with 8 bases matching TRBD1. The length of the CDR3 is 17 residues. With 3 bases clipped from V and 4 bases from J, the junction kept 11 bases outside the gene matches. Germline V gives CDR1 MNHNS, CDR2 SASEGT.

The chain couples TRBV9 to TRBJ1-5, with TRBD1 matching over 7 bases. V lost 0 bases and J lost 3; bases outside the gene matches: 6. The germline V gene encodes CDR1 SGDLS and CDR2 YYNGEE. CDR3 length: 16 amino acids. The CDR3 protein is CASSVGGGGSNQPQHF. The CDR3 coding sequence is TGTGCCAGCAGCGTAGGCGGAGGGGGCTCCAATCAGCCCCAGCATTTT.

The rearrangement links TRBV29-1 to TRBJ1-1; 8 nucleotides match TRBD1. CDR1 and CDR2 (germline): SQVTM, ANQGSEA. The CDR3 is 13 amino acids. Trimming removed 0 bases from V and 5 bases from J; junction bases left unmatched: 2. This chain's CDR3 is CSVEDTGGTEAFF. DNA of the CDR3: TGCAGCGTTGAAGATACAGGGGGGACTGAAGCTTTCTTT.

This rearrangement joins TRBV27 to TRBJ2-1; 7 positions agree with TRBD1. Trimming took 5 bases from V and 1 from J; bases not matched to a gene: 11. Germline CDR1 is MNHEY and CDR2 is SMNVEV (reference sequence). This CDR3 comprises 17 residues. The CDR3 DNA follows: TGTGCCAGCAGTGCCAGGTTGGGGACAGATTCCTACAATGAGCAGTTCTTC. Translating it yields CASSARLGTDSYNEQFF.

This rearrangement joins TRBV27 to TRBJ2-3, with 14 bases identical to TRBD2. The CDR3 loop spans 18 amino acids. Germline CDR1 is MNHEY and CDR2 is SMNVEV (reference sequence). V shed 3 bases, J shed 1 base, and the junction held 6 bases outside the gene matches. In DNA, the CDR3 is TGTGCCAGCAGTTTGGGACTAGCGGGGGCCTTGGGCACAGATACGCAGTATTTT. This gives the protein CASSLGLAGALGTDTQYF.

This sequence joins TRBV9 and TRBJ2-1, with TRBD2 identical over 8 bases. V was pared by 3 bases and J by 7 bases, with 12 bases of the junction left unmatched. Germline CDR1 reads SGDLS; CDR2 reads YYNGEE. This CDR3 contains 16 residues. CDR3 loop: CASSERGGLFRNEQFF. The DNA for the CDR3 is TGTGCCAGCAGCGAACGGGGGGGCCTCTTCAGGAATGAGCAGTTCTTC.

The V and J genes are TRBV5-1 and TRBJ2-7; 10 nucleotides match TRBD1. Germline V gene data show CDR1 as SGHRS and CDR2 as YFSETQ. The V and J ends lost 4 bases and 3 bases, in that order; junction bases with no gene match: 4. This CDR3 spans 14 amino acids. The CDR3 sequence is CASSLTGGNYEQYF. In nucleotides, the CDR3 is TGCGCCAGCAGCCTGACAGGGGGCAACTACGAGCAGTACTTC. Complete variable domain (other parts from reference TRBV5-1 and TRBJ2-7): KAGVTQTPRYLIKTRGQQVTLSCSPISGHRSVSWYQQTPGQGLQFLFEYFSETQRNKGNFPGRFSGRQFSNSRSEMNVSTLELGDSALYLCASSLTGGNYEQYFGPGTRLTVT.

The chain carries TRBV10-2 and TRBJ1-2; 7 bases match TRBD1. The CDR3 has 14 amino acids. Germline CDR1 is WSHSY and CDR2 is SAAADI. V was pared by 0 bases and J by 4 bases, with 2 bases of the junction left unmatched. This CDR3 reads CASSESGTAYGYTF. DNA of the CDR3: TGCGCCAGCAGTGAGTCAGGGACAGCCTATGGCTACACCTTC.

This chain links TRBV9 with TRBJ1-1; TRBD1 is a possible D gene (5 bases). CDR3 length: 15 residues. CDR1 is SGDLS, CDR2 YYNGEE, per germline. V dropped 0 bases and J dropped 0 bases, with 9 bases sitting between them. CDR3 region: CASSVEARVNTEAFF. The CDR3 DNA reads as TGTGCCAGCAGCGTAGAGGCCAGGGTGAACACTGAAGCTTTCTTT.

The gene calls are TRBV10-3 and TRBJ1-6; no clear D gene. CDR3 length: 15 amino acids. Per the germline V gene, CDR1 is ENHRY and CDR2 is SYGVKD. V was clipped by 7 bases and J by 7 bases, with 17 bases between them. The CDR3 region has the DNA TGTGCCATCAAAGGTGATAGCACTAGCAATTCACCCCTCCACTTT. As protein: CAIKGDSTSNSPLHF.

The V call is TRBV7-2, the J call TRBJ2-7; TRBD2 matches 7 bases. Germline trimming cut 1 base from V and 5 bases from J; bases unmatched to any gene: 5. The CDR3 is made up of 14 amino acids. Per germline, CDR1 SGHTA and CDR2 FQGNSA. CDR3 bases: TGTGCCAGCAGCTTAGGAGGAGCGGGGAACGAGCAGTACTTC. Amino acid sequence: CASSLGGAGNEQYF.

The chain carries TRBV10-3 and TRBJ1-3, with 9 bases that match TRBD1. CDR1 and CDR2 from the germline V gene are ENHRY and SYGVKD. J gave up 4 bases and V 3 bases, and 7 bases lay outside the gene matches. The CDR3 totals 16 residues. The CDR3 region is CAISEPGTGLGNTIYF. In DNA form, the CDR3 reads TGTGCCATCAGTGAACCCGGGACAGGGTTAGGAAACACCATATATTTT.

A single count supports this clone. The V and J genes are TRBV30 and TRBJ2-1, with 7 bases that match TRBD2. The ends lost 4 bases at V and 6 bases at J; junction bases unmatched: 9. This CDR3 spans 14 amino acids. From germline, CDR1 is GTSNPN and CDR2 SVGIG (reference sequence). The CDR3 nucleotides read TGTGCCTGGATCTGGGGGAGGGGTCGCAATGAGCAGTTCTTC. It is translated as CAWIWGRGRNEQFF.

The rearrangement links TRBV9 to TRBJ2-3; 9 bases align to TRBD2. This CDR3 comprises 16 residues. The germline CDR1 and CDR2 sequences are SGDLS and YYNGEE. The J segment lost 1 base and the V segment lost 0 bases, leaving 3 bases of the junction unmatched. Written as DNA, the CDR3 is TGTGCCAGCAGCGTAGGTTCTAGCGGGGGCACAGATACGCAGTATTTT. Amino acids: CASSVGSSGGTDTQYF.

The chain combines TRBV12-5 with TRBJ2-7; D gene uncertain. The CDR3 covers 10 residues. The V end was cut by 3 bases, the J end by 5 bases, with 2 bases between. The germline V gene encodes CDR1 LGHNT and CDR2 FRNRAP. The CDR3 spells CASGFNEQYF. The CDR3, as DNA: TGTGCTAGTGGTTTCAACGAGCAGTACTTC.

The rearrangement uses TRBV19 and TRBJ1-6; D possibly corresponds to TRBD1 (5 bases). CDR3 length: 14 amino acids. Per germline, CDR1 LNHDA and CDR2 SQIVND (reference sequence). The V gene lost 11 bases and the J gene lost 7 bases, with 18 bases spanning the gap. The CDR3 nucleotides read TGTGCCGCCCAACCTACAGGACCCAATTCACCCCTCCACTTT. Residues: CAAQPTGPNSPLHF.

This chain links TRBV10-2 with TRBJ2-2; 8 bases are a match to TRBD1. There are 13 residues in the CDR3. Trimming removed 3 bases from V and 8 bases from J; junction bases left unmatched: 2. CDR1 is WSHSY and CDR2 is SAAADI in the germline V gene. The CDR3 reads CASSDRGLGELFF. As DNA, the CDR3 is TGCGCCAGCAGTGACAGGGGGCTTGGGGAGCTGTTTTTT.

The rearrangement links TRBV11-2 to TRBJ2-4; D is undetermined. V gave up 2 bases and J gave up 5 bases, with 22 bases separating them. This CDR3 region has 18 residues. Per the germline V gene, CDR1 is SGHAT and CDR2 is FQNNGV. DNA for the CDR3: TGTGCCAGCAGCTTAAAACGACCGAGGTACACCAAGGAAAACATTCAGTACTTC. Translating gives CASSLKRPRYTKENIQYF.

The chain employs TRBV28 and TRBJ1-1; D is possibly TRBD1 (6 bases). With 6 bases removed from V and 0 bases from J, the gap between germline ends came to 17 bases. Germline CDR1 is MDHEN and CDR2 is SYDVKM. The CDR3 runs to 16 residues. CDR3 coding DNA: TGTGCCAGCAGCTTAACAGGGTTTAAGATGAACACTGAAGCTTTCTTT. Protein: CASSLTGFKMNTEAFF.

The chain joins TRBV28 to TRBJ1-5, with 9 nucleotides matching TRBD1. With 6 bases clipped from V and 4 bases from J, the junction kept 10 bases outside the gene matches. This CDR3 comprises 16 residues. In germline, CDR1 is MDHEN, CDR2 SYDVKM. CDR3 nucleotide sequence: TGTGCCAGCAGGTCCCCCGGGACAGGGAGGAATCAGCCCCAGCATTTT. This codes for CASRSPGTGRNQPQHF.